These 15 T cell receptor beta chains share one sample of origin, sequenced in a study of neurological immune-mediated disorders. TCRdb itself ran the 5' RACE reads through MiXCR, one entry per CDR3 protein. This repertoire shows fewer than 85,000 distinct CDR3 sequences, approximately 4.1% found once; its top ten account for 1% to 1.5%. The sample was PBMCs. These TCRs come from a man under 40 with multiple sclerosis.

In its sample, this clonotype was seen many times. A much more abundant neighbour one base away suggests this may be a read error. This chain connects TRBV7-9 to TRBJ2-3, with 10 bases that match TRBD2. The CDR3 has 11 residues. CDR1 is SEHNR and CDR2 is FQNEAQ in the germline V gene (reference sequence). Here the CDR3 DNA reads TGTGCCAGCAGATTAGCGGGGGGGCAGTATTTT. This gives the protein CASRLAGGQYF.

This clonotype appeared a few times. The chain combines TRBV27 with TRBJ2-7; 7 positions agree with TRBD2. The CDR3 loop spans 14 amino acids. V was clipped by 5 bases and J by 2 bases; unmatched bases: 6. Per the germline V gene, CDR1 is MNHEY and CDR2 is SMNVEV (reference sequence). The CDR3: CASSGWGRAYEQYF. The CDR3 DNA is TGTGCCAGCAGTGGGTGGGGGAGGGCCTACGAGCAGTACTTC.

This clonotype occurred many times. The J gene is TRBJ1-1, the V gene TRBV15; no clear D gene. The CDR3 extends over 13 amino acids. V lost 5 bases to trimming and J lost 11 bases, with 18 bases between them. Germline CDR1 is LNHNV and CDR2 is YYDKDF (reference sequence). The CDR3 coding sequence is TGTGCCACCAGCGAACGTACAAAGGGTATCGCTTTCTTT. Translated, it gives CATSERTKGIAFF. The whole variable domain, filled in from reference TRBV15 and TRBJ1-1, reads DAMVIQNPRYQVTQFGKPVTLSCSQTLNHNVMYWYQQKSSQAPKLLFHYYDKDFNNEADTPDNFQSRRPNTSFCFLDIRSPGLGDTAMYLCATSERTKGIAFFGQGTRLTVV.

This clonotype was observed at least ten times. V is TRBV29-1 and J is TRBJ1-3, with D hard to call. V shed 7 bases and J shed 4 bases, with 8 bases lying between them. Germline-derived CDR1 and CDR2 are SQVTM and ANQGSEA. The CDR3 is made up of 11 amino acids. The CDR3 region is CSGSRGNTIYF. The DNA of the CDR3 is TGCAGCGGAAGCAGAGGAAACACCATATATTTT.

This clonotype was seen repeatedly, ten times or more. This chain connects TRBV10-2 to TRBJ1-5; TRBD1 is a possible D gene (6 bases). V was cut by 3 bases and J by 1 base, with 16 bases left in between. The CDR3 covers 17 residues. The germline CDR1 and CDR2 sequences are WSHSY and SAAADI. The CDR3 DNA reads TGCGCCAGCAGTGACCATATTACAGGGAGAAGCAATCAGCCCCAGCATTTT. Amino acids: CASSDHITGRSNQPQHF.

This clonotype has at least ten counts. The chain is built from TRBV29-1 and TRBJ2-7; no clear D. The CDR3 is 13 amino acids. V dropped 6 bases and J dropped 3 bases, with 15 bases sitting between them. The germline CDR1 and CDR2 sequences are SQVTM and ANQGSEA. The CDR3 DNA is TGCAGCGTCTACATTCTAGGTTTCTACGAGCAGTACTTC. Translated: CSVYILGFYEQYF.

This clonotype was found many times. The CDR3: CASSLNIPGLGPDTQYF. The CDR3 DNA sequence: TGTGCCAGCTCGCTCAATATACCGGGACTAGGTCCAGATACGCAGTATTTT. This chain uses TRBV18 with TRBJ2-3; 8 nucleotides line up with TRBD2. CDR1 and CDR2 (germline): KGHSH, LQKENI. This CDR3 region has 17 residues. V was pared by 6 bases and J by 4 bases, with 15 bases of the junction left unmatched. The full variable domain, completed using reference TRBV18 and TRBJ2-3, is NAGVMQNPRHLVRRRGQEARLRCSPMKGHSHVYWYRQLPEEGLKFMVYLQKENIIDESGMPKERFSAEFPKEGPSILRIQQVVRGDSAAYFCASSLNIPGLGPDTQYFGPGTRLTVL.

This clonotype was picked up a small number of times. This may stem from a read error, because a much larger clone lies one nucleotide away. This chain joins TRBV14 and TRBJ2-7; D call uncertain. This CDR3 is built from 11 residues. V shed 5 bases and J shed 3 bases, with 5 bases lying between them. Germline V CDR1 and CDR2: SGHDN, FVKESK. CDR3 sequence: CASSKDYEQYF. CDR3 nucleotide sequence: TGTGCCAGCAGCAAGGACTACGAGCAGTACTTC.

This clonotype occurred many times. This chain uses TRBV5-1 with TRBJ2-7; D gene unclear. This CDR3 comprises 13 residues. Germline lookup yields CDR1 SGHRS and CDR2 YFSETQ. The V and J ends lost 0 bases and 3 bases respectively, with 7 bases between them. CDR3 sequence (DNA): TGCGCCAGCAGCTTGGCTGGCAGCTACGAGCAGTACTTC. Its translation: CASSLAGSYEQYF.

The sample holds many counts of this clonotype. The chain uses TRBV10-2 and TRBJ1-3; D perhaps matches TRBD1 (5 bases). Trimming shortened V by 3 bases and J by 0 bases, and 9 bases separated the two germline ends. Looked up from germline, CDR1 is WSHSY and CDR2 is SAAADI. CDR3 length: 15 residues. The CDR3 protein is CASSDRGHSGNTIYF. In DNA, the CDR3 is TGCGCCAGCAGTGATCGCGGACACTCTGGAAACACCATATATTTT.

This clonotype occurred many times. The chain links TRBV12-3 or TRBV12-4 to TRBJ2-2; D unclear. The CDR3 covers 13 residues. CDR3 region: CALKHSPTGELFF. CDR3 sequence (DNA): TGTGCACTAAAGCACAGTCCCACCGGGGAGCTGTTTTTT.

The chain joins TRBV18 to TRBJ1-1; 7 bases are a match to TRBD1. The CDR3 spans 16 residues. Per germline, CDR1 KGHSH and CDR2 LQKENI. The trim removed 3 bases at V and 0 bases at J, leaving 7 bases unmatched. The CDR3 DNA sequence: TGTGCCAGCTCACCGCGGGGACAGAACATGAACACTGAAGCTTTCTTT. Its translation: CASSPRGQNMNTEAFF.

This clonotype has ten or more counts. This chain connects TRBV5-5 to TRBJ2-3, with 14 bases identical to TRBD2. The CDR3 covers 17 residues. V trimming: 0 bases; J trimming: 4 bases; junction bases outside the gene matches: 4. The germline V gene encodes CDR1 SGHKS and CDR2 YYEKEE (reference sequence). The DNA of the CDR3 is TGTGCCAGCAGCTTGGGGACTAGCGGGGGGACGGCAGATACGCAGTATTTT. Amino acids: CASSLGTSGGTADTQYF.

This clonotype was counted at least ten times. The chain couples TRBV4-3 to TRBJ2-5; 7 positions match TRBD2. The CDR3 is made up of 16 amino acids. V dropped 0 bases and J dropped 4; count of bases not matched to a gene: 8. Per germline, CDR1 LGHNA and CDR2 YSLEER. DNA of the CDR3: TGCGCCAGCAGCCAAGATCAAGGACTAGGCGGAGAGACCCAGTACTTC. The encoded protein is CASSQDQGLGGETQYF.

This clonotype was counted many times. This chain's CDR3 is CASSQASDTGELFF. CDR3 bases: TGCGCCAGCAGCCAAGCTTCCGACACCGGGGAGCTGTTTTTT. V and J are TRBV4-3 and TRBJ2-2; D is unclear. Deletions cut 1 base from V and 3 bases from J, with 6 bases between. Germline loops: CDR1 LGHNA, CDR2 YSLEER. The CDR3 runs 14 residues.